The 26 T cell receptor beta chains reported below all come from one sample, sequenced in a study of blood T cells in healthy people across ages. It was with a sample-barcoded 5' primer and a J-beta primer mix that a second PCR of about 6 to 11 cycles was run. TCRdb analysed the 5' RACE reads with MiXCR anew, one entry per CDR3 protein. The table includes 1,500,000 or so distinct CDR3 sequences, approximately 63% detected once. Input material: blood. The receptor set was obtained from a man in his late teens or twenties in good health.

The chain uses TRBV4-3 and TRBJ1-1; 9 bases match TRBD1. CDR1 and CDR2 (germline): LGHNA, YSLEER. The CDR3 runs 15 residues. V lost 3 bases and J lost 1; bases outside the gene matches: 3. The CDR3 here is CASSHPDRGNTEAFF. CDR3 DNA: TGCGCCAGCAGCCACCCGGACAGGGGGAACACTGAAGCTTTCTTT.

This CDR3 reads CASSQAQISTDTQYF. DNA of the CDR3: TGCGCCAGCAGCCAAGCACAGATCAGCACAGATACGCAGTATTTT. This sequence joins TRBV4-3 and TRBJ2-3; D is uncertain. The V end was cut by 1 base, the J end by 0 bases, with 8 bases between. The CDR3 sequence is 15 residues long. The germline gives CDR1 LGHNA, CDR2 YSLEER.

The chain is built from TRBV6-1 and TRBJ1-2, with D perhaps TRBD1 (5 bases). CDR1 MNHNS and CDR2 SASEGT come from the germline V gene. The V gene lost 7 bases and the J gene lost 4 bases, with 19 bases spanning the gap. The CDR3 consists of 15 residues. CDR3 loop: CASTEELGGGYGYTF. CDR3 coding DNA: TGTGCCAGCACCGAAGAACTGGGGGGGGGCTATGGCTACACCTTC.

The rearrangement joins TRBV15 to TRBJ2-5, with 7 bases that match TRBD2. This CDR3 comprises 21 residues. Germline loops: CDR1 LNHNV, CDR2 YYDKDF (reference sequence). V shed 5 bases and J 1 base; nucleotides not matched to a gene: 25. The CDR3 reads CATSYTYGLPRGSGTQETQYF. In nucleotides, the CDR3 is TGTGCCACCAGCTACACCTACGGGTTACCAAGGGGAAGCGGGACCCAAGAGACCCAGTACTTC.

V gene TRBV15 combines with J gene TRBJ2-1, with TRBD2 identical over 7 bases. The length of the CDR3 is 15 residues. J was trimmed by 6 bases and V by 2 bases; bases with no gene match: 7. Germline V CDR1 and CDR2: LNHNV, YYDKDF (reference sequence). In DNA form, the CDR3 reads TGTGCCACCAGCAGATATGAGTCGGGGGGCAATGAGCAGTTCTTC. It encodes CATSRYESGGNEQFF. Complete variable domain (other parts from reference TRBV15 and TRBJ2-1): DAMVIQNPRYQVTQFGKPVTLSCSQTLNHNVMYWYQQKSSQAPKLLFHYYDKDFNNEADTPDNFQSRRPNTSFCFLDIRSPGLGDTAMYLCATSRYESGGNEQFFGPGTRLTVL.

The J gene is TRBJ2-7, the V gene TRBV20-1; no clear D. CDR1 and CDR2 (germline): DFQATT, SNEGSKA (reference sequence). Trimming stripped 6 bases from V and 3 bases from J, with 18 bases between. The CDR3 consists of 14 residues. CDR3: CSAPTRFQYYEQYF. The CDR3 DNA is TGCAGTGCCCCGACGCGTTTTCAATACTACGAGCAGTACTTC.

V gene TRBV20-1 combines with J gene TRBJ2-1; D remains unclear. Germline assignment: CDR1 DFQATT and CDR2 SNEGSKA (reference sequence). CDR3 length equals 13 residues. V was shortened by 4 bases and J by 0 bases, with 7 bases between the two germline ends. This CDR3 reads CSAIVSSYNEQFF. DNA of the CDR3: TGCAGTGCTATTGTGAGCTCCTACAATGAGCAGTTCTTC.

This clonotype has a handful of counts. The rearrangement uses TRBV7-2 and TRBJ2-7; D perhaps matches TRBD1 (6 bases). The CDR3 has 14 residues. The germline CDR1 and CDR2 sequences are SGHTA and FQGNSA. Trimming shortened V by 5 bases and J by 4 bases, and 15 bases separated the two germline ends. CDR3 region: CASSGGGGPYEQYF. The CDR3 bases are TGTGCCAGCAGCGGGGGTGGGGGCCCTTACGAGCAGTACTTC.

This clonotype came up a few times. Written as DNA, the CDR3 is TGTGCCATCGGACAGAGCTCCTATAATGAGCAGTACTTC. Protein product: CAIGQSSYNEQYF. This chain connects TRBV10-3 to TRBJ2-1; tentative D call: TRBD1 (6 bases). The DNA end favors TRBJ2-7, so the J call may be wrong. CDR1 and CDR2 (germline): ENHRY, SYGVKD. The CDR3 is 13 residues long.

This clonotype was seen at least ten times. The chain combines TRBV7-9 with TRBJ2-7, with no clear D. V lost 2 bases, J lost 0 bases, and 2 bases lay in between. The CDR3 is made up of 12 amino acids. Per the germline V gene, CDR1 is SEHNR and CDR2 is FQNEAQ (reference sequence). DNA of the CDR3: TGTGCCAGCAGCTTAATCTCCTACGAGCAGTACTTC. This encodes CASSLISYEQYF. The variable domain in full, with the rest retrieved from reference TRBV7-9 and TRBJ2-7, is DTGVSQNPRHKITKRGQNVTFRCDPISEHNRLYWYRQTLGQGPEFLTYFQNEAQLEKSRLLSDRFSAERPKGSFSTLEIQRTEQGDSAMYLCASSLISYEQYFGPGTRLTVT.

This rearrangement joins TRBV4-2 to TRBJ2-5, with D perhaps matching TRBD2 (5 bases). This CDR3 is built from 12 residues. Germline V gene data show CDR1 as LGHNA and CDR2 as YNFKEQ. Trimming pared 3 bases from V and 5 bases from J, leaving 7 bases between. The CDR3 DNA reads TGTGCCAGCAGCCACTCGGGGGAGACCCAGTACTTC. Protein product: CASSHSGETQYF.

The chain recombines TRBV9 with TRBJ1-1; 10 positions match TRBD1. Germline lookup yields CDR1 SGDLS and CDR2 YYNGEE. With V trimmed by 4 bases and J by 6 bases, 9 bases remained unmatched. The length of the CDR3 is 15 residues. The CDR3 here is CASSPPGTGVAEAFF. The CDR3 DNA sequence: TGTGCCAGCAGCCCCCCCGGGACAGGGGTAGCTGAAGCTTTCTTT.

CDR3 sequence reads: CASSPVGVPDTQYF. CDR3 nucleotide sequence: TGTGCCAGCTCACCGGTCGGGGTCCCGGATACGCAGTATTTT. The V and J genes are TRBV18 and TRBJ2-3; perhaps TRBD2 as D (5 bases). Germline V gene data show CDR1 as KGHSH and CDR2 as LQKENI. The length of the CDR3 is 14 residues. The germline V and J ends were trimmed by 3 bases and 6 bases, with 13 bases remaining between them.

This clonotype was seen only a few times. J is TRBJ2-7 and V is TRBV5-5; D is tentatively TRBD1 or TRBD2 (6 bases each). Trimming left V 3 bases short and J 5 bases short, with 21 bases between. The CDR3 runs 16 residues. The V gene's germline CDR1 is SGHKS and CDR2 YYEKEE (reference sequence). The CDR3 DNA follows: TGTGCCAGCAGCTATAGCGACCGGGGGCGGCTCCACGAGCAGTACTTC. Encoded protein: CASSYSDRGRLHEQYF.

The chain uses TRBV10-3 and TRBJ2-7; D possibly matches TRBD1 or TRBD2 (5 bases each). The CDR3 extends over 14 amino acids. The germline CDR1 and CDR2 sequences are ENHRY and SYGVKD. V lost 3 bases, J lost 0 bases, and 9 bases lay in between. CDR3 amino acids: CAISEWGPSYEQYF. In DNA, the CDR3 is TGTGCCATCAGTGAATGGGGACCCTCCTACGAGCAGTACTTC.

The chain carries TRBV4-1 and TRBJ2-7; TRBD2 might be the D (5 bases). Germline V gene lookup returns CDR1 MGHRA and CDR2 YSYEKL. V was cut by 1 base and J by 3 bases, with 19 bases left in between. This CDR3 has 17 amino acids. The CDR3 DNA reads TGCGCCAGCAGCCAAGGGACTCCCAGTGGAGGTCTCTACGAGCAGTACTTC. This codes for CASSQGTPSGGLYEQYF.

The chain couples TRBV7-9 to TRBJ1-5; 7 bases line up with TRBD1. This CDR3 has 14 amino acids. The V gene end was trimmed by 3 bases and the J gene end by 4 bases; junction bases not matched to a gene: 3. CDR1 SEHNR and CDR2 FQNEAQ come from the germline V gene (reference sequence). CDR3 in amino acids: CASSLGQWNQPQHF. The DNA of the CDR3 is TGTGCCAGCAGCTTGGGACAGTGGAATCAGCCCCAGCATTTT.

This clonotype has just a few counts. The chain links TRBV20-1 to TRBJ2-7, with 8 bases identical to TRBD2. CDR1 and CDR2 from the germline V gene are DFQATT and SNEGSKA (reference sequence). CDR3 length: 11 residues. Trimming took 6 bases from V and 5 from J; bases not matched to a gene: 3. The CDR3 DNA is TGCAGTGCCCCACTAGCGGACGAGCAGTACTTC. It yields the protein CSAPLADEQYF.

This clonotype has just a few counts. The CDR3 loop reads CSLDVYNEQFF. Here the CDR3 DNA reads TGCAGCCTGGACGTCTACAATGAGCAGTTCTTC. The chain joins TRBV29-1 to TRBJ2-1; D unclear. This CDR3 is 11 amino acids long. Germline loops: CDR1 SQVTM, CDR2 ANQGSEA. Trimming left V 8 bases short and J 3 bases short, with 8 bases between.

The V gene is TRBV20-1, the J gene TRBJ2-5; 15 bases are shared with TRBD2. The CDR3 spans 16 residues. Germline V lookup: CDR1 DFQATT, CDR2 SNEGSKA (reference sequence). V shed 6 bases and J 11 bases; nucleotides not matched to a gene: 16. CDR3 coding DNA: TGCAGTGCCACGGGACTAGCGGGAGGAAACTTCCAGGAGCAGTACTTC. Encoded protein: CSATGLAGGNFQEQYF.

The chain combines TRBV29-1 with TRBJ1-4, with 8 bases that match TRBD1. CDR3 length: 12 amino acids. The V gene end was trimmed by 4 bases and the J gene end by 6 bases; junction bases not matched to a gene: 1. Germline loops: CDR1 SQVTM, CDR2 ANQGSEA. CDR3 sequence reads: CSVVTGDEKLFF. CDR3 sequence (DNA): TGCAGCGTTGTGACAGGGGATGAAAAACTGTTTTTT.

The chain is built from TRBV6-5 and TRBJ2-1; D gene ambiguous. Germline CDR1 is MNHEY and CDR2 is SVGAGI. This CDR3 spans 14 amino acids. Trimming removed 6 bases from V and 5 bases from J, with 14 bases in between. The CDR3 DNA follows: TGTGCCAGCAGCGCGAGAATCCCAAACAATGAGCAGTTCTTC. Its translation: CASSARIPNNEQFF.

The V call is TRBV6-6, the J call TRBJ1-2, with a weak D call TRBD1 (5 bases). Per germline, CDR1 MNHNY and CDR2 SVGAGI (reference sequence). The CDR3 extends over 14 amino acids. V was shortened by 5 bases and J by 2 bases, with 12 bases between the two germline ends. Here the CDR3 reads CASSAGTENYGYTF. DNA for the CDR3: TGTGCCAGCAGTGCCGGGACGGAGAACTATGGCTACACCTTC.

This clonotype came up a few times. This chain links TRBV20-1 with TRBJ2-4; 7 nucleotides align to TRBD2. V trimming: 6 bases; J trimming: 12 bases; junction bases outside the gene matches: 8. The germline V gene has CDR1 DFQATT and CDR2 SNEGSKA (reference sequence). This CDR3 has 11 amino acids. The CDR3 sequence: CSANIRDYQYF. CDR3 nucleotide sequence: TGCAGTGCCAACATCCGGGACTATCAGTACTTC.

In this sample, this clonotype turned up a few times. The chain combines TRBV5-1 with TRBJ2-7; TRBD2 agrees at 9 bases. Germline lookup yields CDR1 SGHRS and CDR2 YFSETQ. CDR3 length: 14 amino acids. J was trimmed by 2 bases and V by 1 base; bases with no gene match: 1. The DNA of the CDR3 is TGCGCCAGCAGCTTGTCTAGCGGGACCTACGAGCAGTACTTC. This codes for CASSLSSGTYEQYF.

As regards this clonotype: The germline gene is not matched at one end of the junction; a read error may be the cause. The CDR3 nucleotides are TGTGCCAGCAGTGTCGAGGGGGTCACAGAGACGCAGTATTTT. It is translated as CASSVEGVTETQYF. The chain couples TRBV2 to TRBJ2-3, with D tentatively TRBD1 (6 bases). The CDR3 extends over 14 amino acids. Per the germline V gene, CDR1 is SNHLY and CDR2 is FYNNEI.